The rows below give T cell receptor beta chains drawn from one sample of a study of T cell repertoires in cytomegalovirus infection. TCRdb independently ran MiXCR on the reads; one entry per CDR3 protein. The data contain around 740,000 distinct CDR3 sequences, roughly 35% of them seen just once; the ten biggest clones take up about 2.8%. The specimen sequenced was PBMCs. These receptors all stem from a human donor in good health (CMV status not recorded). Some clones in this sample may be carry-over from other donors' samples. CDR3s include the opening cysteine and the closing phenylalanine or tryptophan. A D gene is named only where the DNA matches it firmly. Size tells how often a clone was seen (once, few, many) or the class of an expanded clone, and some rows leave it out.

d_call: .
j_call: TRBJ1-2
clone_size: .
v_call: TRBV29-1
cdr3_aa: CSVVSDSNVYTF
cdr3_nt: TGCAGCGTTGTCTCCGATTCCAATGTCTACACCTTC

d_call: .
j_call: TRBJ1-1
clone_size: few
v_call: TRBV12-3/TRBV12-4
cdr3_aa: CASSLNRVNTEAFF
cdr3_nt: TGTGCCAGCAGTTTAAACAGGGTGAACACTGAAGCTTTCTTT

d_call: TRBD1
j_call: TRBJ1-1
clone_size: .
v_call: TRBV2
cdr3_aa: CASSVQGVMNTEAFF
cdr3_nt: TGTGCCAGCAGTGTTCAGGGGGTCATGAACACTGAAGCTTTCTTT

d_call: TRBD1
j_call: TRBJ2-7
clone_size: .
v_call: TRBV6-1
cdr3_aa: CASSRDRGPGEQYF
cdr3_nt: TGTGCCAGCAGTCGGGACAGGGGGCCGGGCGAGCAGTACTTC

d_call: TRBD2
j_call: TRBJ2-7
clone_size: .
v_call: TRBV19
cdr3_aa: CASSGLAGGISPSGEQYF
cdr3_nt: TGTGCCAGTAGTGGACTAGCGGGAGGCATATCCCCGTCGGGAGAGCAGTACTTC

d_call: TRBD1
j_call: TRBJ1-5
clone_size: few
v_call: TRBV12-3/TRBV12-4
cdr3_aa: CASAEGRTGGQPQHF
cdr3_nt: TGTGCCAGCGCGGAAGGGAGGACAGGGGGTCAGCCCCAGCATTTT

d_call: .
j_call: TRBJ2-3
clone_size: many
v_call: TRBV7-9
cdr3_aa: CASSLVNGTDTQYF
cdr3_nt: TGTGCCAGCAGCTTAGTTAATGGCACAGATACGCAGTATTTT

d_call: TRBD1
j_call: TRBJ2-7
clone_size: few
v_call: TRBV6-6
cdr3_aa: CASSYSGQGSYEQYF
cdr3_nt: TGTGCCAGCAGTTACTCAGGACAGGGGTCCTACGAGCAGTACTTC

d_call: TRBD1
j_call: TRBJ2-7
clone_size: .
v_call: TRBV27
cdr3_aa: CASSLGDRGVYEQYF
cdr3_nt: TGTGCCAGCAGTTTAGGGGACAGGGGAGTCTACGAGCAGTACTTC

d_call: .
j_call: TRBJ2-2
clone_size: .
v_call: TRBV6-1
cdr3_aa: CASSEALQNTGELFF
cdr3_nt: TGTGCCAGCAGTGAAGCGCTTCAGAACACCGGGGAGCTGTTTTTT

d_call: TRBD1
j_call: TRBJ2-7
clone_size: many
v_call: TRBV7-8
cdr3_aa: CASSQRQGLRQYF
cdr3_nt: TGTGCCAGCAGCCAACGACAGGGATTAAGGCAGTACTTC

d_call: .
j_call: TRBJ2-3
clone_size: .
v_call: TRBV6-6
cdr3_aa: CASSYSSGSDTQYF
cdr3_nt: TGTGCCAGCAGTTACTCCTCCGGATCAGATACGCAGTATTTT

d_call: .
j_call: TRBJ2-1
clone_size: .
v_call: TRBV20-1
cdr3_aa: CSARSTTSCNEQFF
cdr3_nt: TGCAGTGCTAGATCAACGACCTCCTGCAATGAGCAGTTCTTC

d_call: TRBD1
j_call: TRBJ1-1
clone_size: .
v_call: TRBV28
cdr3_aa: CASSKTGGAFF
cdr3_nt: TGTGCCAGCAGCAAGACAGGGGGAGCTTTCTTT

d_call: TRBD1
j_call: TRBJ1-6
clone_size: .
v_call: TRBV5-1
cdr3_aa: CASCRDREYSPLHF
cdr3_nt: TGCGCCAGTTGCCGGGACAGGGAGTATTCACCCCTCCACTTT

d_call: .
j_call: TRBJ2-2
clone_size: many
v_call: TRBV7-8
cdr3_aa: CASRATDIDHGELFF
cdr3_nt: TGTGCCAGCAGGGCAACAGATATCGATCACGGGGAGCTGTTTTTT

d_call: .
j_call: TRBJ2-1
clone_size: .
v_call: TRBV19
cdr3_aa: CASSNGSGGKRNEQFF
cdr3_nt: TGTGCCAGTAGTAATGGTTCAGGGGGGAAGCGGAATGAGCAGTTCTTC

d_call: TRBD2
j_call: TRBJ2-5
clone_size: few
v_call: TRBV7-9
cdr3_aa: CASSLGPWVAGIQETQYF
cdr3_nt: TGTGCCAGCAGCTTAGGGCCCTGGGTAGCGGGGATACAAGAGACCCAGTACTTC

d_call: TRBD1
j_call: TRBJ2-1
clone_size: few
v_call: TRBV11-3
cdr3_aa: CASSFAQGTGNEQFF
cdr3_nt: TGTGCCAGCAGCTTCGCCCAAGGGACAGGCAATGAGCAGTTCTTC

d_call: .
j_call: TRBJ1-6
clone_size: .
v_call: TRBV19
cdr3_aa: CASSGVQGSYQLTLHF
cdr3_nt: TGTGCCAGTAGTGGGGTACAGGGATCCTATCAATTGACCCTCCACTTT

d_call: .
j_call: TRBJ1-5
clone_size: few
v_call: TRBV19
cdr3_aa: CASSILPASPQHF
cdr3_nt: TGTGCCAGTAGTATTCTTCCGGCGTCGCCCCAGCATTTT

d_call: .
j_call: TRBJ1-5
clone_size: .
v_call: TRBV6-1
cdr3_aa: CASRVLNSNQPQHF
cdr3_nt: TGTGCCAGCAGGGTTTTAAATAGCAATCAGCCCCAGCATTTT

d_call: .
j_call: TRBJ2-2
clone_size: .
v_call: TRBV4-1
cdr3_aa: CASSQAPWGPNTGELFF
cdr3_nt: TGCGCCAGCAGCCAAGCCCCCTGGGGGCCGAACACCGGGGAGCTGTTTTTT

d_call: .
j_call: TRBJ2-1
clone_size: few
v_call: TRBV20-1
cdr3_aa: CSAPTDRGREGVEGYNEQFF
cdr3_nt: TGCAGTGCACCTACGGACAGGGGACGGGAGGGCGTTGAAGGATACAATGAGCAGTTCTTC

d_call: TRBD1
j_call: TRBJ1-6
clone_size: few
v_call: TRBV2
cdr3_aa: CASSERGTGINSPLHF
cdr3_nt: TGTGCCAGCAGCGAACGGGGGACAGGGATTAATTCACCCCTCCACTTT

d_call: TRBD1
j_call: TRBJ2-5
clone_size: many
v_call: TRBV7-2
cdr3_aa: CASSKRTGETQYF
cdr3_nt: TGTGCCAGCAGCAAAAGGACAGGGGAGACCCAGTACTTC

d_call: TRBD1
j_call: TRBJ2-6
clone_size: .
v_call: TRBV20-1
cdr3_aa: CSARGHTRDRDSGANVLTF
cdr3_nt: TGCAGTGCTAGAGGTCACACCCGGGACAGGGACTCTGGGGCCAACGTCCTGACTTTC

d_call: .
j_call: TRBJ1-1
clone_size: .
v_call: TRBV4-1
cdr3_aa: CASSHSDSEAFF
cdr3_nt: TGCGCCAGCAGCCACTCTGACAGTGAAGCTTTCTTT

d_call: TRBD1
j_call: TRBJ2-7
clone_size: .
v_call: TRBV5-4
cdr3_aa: CASSGGGTGVLSYEQYF
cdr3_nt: TGTGCCAGCAGCGGGGGGGGGACAGGGGTCCTCTCCTACGAGCAGTACTTC

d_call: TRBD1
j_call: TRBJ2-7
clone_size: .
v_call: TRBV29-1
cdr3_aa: CSVSGTGLFRQYF
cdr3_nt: TGCAGCGTGTCCGGGACAGGGCTCTTCAGGCAGTACTTC

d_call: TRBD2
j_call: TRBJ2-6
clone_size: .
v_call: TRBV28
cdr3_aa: CASSIVAGGSGANVLTF
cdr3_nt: TGTGCCAGCAGTATAGTAGCGGGGGGCTCTGGGGCCAACGTCCTGACTTTC

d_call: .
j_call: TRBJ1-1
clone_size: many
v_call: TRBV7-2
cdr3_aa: CASSLSHASTEAFF
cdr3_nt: TGTGCCAGCAGCTTATCCCATGCGAGCACTGAAGCTTTCTTT

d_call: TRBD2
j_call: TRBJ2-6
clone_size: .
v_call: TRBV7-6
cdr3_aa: CASSPSGLAGPGANVLTF
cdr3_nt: TGTGCCAGCAGCCCTTCGGGACTAGCGGGGCCTGGGGCCAACGTCCTGACTTTC

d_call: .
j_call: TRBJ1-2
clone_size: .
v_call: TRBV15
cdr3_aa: CATSRDLKGNYGYTF
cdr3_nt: TGTGCCACCAGCAGAGATCTGAAAGGGAACTATGGCTACACCTTC

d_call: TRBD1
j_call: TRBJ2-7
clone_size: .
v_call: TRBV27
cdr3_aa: CASTDRALREYF
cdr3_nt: TGTGCCAGCACCGACAGGGCCCTCAGGGAGTACTTC

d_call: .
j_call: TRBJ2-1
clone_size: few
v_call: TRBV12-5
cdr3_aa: CAGVILGLKEGNEQFF
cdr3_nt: TGTGCTGGGGTGATTCTTGGACTAAAGGAAGGGAATGAGCAGTTCTTC

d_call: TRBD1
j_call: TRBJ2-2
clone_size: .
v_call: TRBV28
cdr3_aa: CASSEIKPGQRGANTGELFF
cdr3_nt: TGTGCCAGCAGTGAAATAAAACCGGGACAGCGCGGAGCGAACACCGGGGAGCTGTTTTTT

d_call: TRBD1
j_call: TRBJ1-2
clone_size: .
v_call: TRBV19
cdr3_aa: CASSRRPGQGRSGYTF
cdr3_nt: TGTGCCAGTAGTAGAAGACCGGGACAGGGGAGGTCGGGCTACACCTTC

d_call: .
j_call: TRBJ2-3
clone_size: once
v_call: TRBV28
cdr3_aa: CASSLNSLTDPQYF
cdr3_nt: TGTGCCAGCAGTTTAAACTCACTCACAGATCCGCAGTATTTT

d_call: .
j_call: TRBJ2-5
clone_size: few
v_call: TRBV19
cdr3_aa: CASSDLGLPGTQYF
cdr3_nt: TGTGCCAGTAGTGACTTGGGCCTGCCTGGGACCCAGTACTTC

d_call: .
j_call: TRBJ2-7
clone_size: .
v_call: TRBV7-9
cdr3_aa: CASSLEGGNYEQYF
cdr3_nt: TGTGCCAGCAGCTTAGAAGGGGGGAACTACGAGCAGTACTTC

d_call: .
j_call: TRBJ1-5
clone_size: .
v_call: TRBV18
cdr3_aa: CASSPSTDQPQHF
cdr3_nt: TGTGCCAGCTCACCAAGTACCGATCAGCCCCAGCATTTT

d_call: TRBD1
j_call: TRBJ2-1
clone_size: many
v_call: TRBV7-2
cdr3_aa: CASSYVRGRGSYNEQFF
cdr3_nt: TGTGCCAGCAGCTACGTCAGGGGCAGGGGGTCCTACAATGAGCAGTTCTTC

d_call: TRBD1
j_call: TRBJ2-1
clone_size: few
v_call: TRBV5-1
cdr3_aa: CASSFLRRGHEQFF
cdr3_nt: TGCGCCAGCAGCTTTTTACGCAGGGGGCATGAGCAGTTCTTC

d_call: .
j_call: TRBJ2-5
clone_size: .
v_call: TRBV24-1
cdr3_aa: CATSDQPPRGELETQYF
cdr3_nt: TGTGCCACCAGTGACCAACCCCCCAGGGGGGAATTGGAGACCCAGTACTTC

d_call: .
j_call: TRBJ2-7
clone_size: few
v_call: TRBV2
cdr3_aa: CASRHGTSYEQYF
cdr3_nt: TGTGCCAGCAGACACGGGACCTCCTACGAGCAGTACTTC

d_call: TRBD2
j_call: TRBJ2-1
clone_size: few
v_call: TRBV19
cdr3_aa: CATSRTSGGVFEQFF
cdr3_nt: TGTGCCACTTCGAGGACTAGCGGGGGGGTGTTTGAGCAGTTCTTC

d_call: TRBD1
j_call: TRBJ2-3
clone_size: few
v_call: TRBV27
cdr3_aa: CASSLGPGQGPTDTQYF
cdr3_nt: TGTGCCAGCAGTTTAGGCCCGGGACAGGGCCCAACAGATACGCAGTATTTT

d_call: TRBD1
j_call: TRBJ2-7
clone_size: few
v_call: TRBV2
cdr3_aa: CASSVLRGTGAYEQYF
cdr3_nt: TGTGCCAGCAGCGTTCTCAGGGGGACAGGGGCCTACGAGCAGTACTTC

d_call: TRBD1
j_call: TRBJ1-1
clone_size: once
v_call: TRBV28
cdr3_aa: CASSGGQRALEAFF
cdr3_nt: TGTGCCAGCAGTGGGGGACAGAGGGCCCTCGAGGCTTTCTTT

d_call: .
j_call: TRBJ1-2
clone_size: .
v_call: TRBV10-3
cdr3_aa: CAISKQGGPSDGYTF
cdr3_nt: TGTGCCATCAGTAAACAGGGCGGCCCCTCCGATGGCTACACCTTC

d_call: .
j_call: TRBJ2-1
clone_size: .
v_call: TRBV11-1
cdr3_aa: CASSPGVAGIEQFF
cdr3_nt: TGTGCCAGCAGCCCGGGGGTAGCCGGTATCGAGCAGTTCTTC

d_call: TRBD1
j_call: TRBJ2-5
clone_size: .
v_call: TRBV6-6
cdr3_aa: CASSDQGALSETQYF
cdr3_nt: TGTGCCAGCAGTGACCAGGGGGCACTGTCGGAGACCCAGTACTTC

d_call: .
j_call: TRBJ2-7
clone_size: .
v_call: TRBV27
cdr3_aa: CASSLVGYGYEQYF
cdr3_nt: TGTGCCAGCAGTTTAGTGGGTTATGGATACGAGCAGTACTTC

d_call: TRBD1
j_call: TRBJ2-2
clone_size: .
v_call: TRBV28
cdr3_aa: CASSHEGQGKPGELFF
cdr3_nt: TGTGCCAGCAGTCACGAGGGACAGGGGAAACCCGGGGAGCTGTTTTTT

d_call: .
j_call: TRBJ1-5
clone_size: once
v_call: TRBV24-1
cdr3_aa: CATSDLGRQINQPQHF
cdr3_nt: TGTGCCACCAGTGATTTGGGAAGACAGATCAATCAGCCCCAGCATTTT

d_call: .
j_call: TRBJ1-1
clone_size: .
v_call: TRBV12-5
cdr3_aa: CASVFDRGEAFF
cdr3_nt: TGTGCTAGTGTTTTCGACCGGGGTGAAGCTTTCTTT